The T cell receptor beta chain described here comes from a study of identical twins (dated by TCRdb to the mid-2010s). Background on the whole study: To test whether fetal clonotypes persist, this study deep-sequenced TCR alpha and beta repertoires from monozygotic twins, from unrelated adults of various ages, and from cord blood. Replicate twin experiments were performed at different times using different library preparation protocols to rule out contamination. The research as a whole found: Invariant T cells such as MAIT and iNKT could partly confound zero-insertion analyses, although diverse VJ usage argued against such confounding for most clonotypes. A weaker excess of twin sharing was found in beta out-of-frame sequences because the signal-to-noise ratio was lowered by fewer shared sequences. Conclusions relied on cross-sectional statistical analysis, since the same donors could not be followed over many years. Abundant cord blood beta clonotypes carried fewer insertions; young adult naive repertoires showed a weaker similar trend, while memory repertoires showed none. Out-of-frame TCR alpha sharing in monozygotic twins was systematically underestimated by recombination models, whereas sharing between unrelated individuals was in agreement with the recombination models. Compared with coincidental sharing between unrelated individuals, out-of-frame TCR alpha sequences shared between twins had an excess of sequences with low generation probability.

V lost 6 bases and J lost 3 bases; the stretch between them is 11 bases long. Sequences SGHTA (CDR1) and FQGNSA (CDR2) are obtained from the germline V gene. From the cysteine up to the phenylalanine, the CDR3 has a length of 14 residues. The sequence is cut down to CDR3 DNA, 42 bases in frame from base 1. Every donor was a healthy Caucasian. The twin cohort consisted of three pairs of female monozygotic twins, all aged about 18 to 29 years. RNA for TCR libraries was isolated from peripheral blood mononuclear cells. There are a few counts of this clonotype. The target of this receptor is not known. It has no much larger one-base neighbor in the sample; base qualities were not kept. Libraries were made using 5' RACE. The instrument was an Illumina HiSeq 2000. Template switching introduced a universal primer binding site; the final cDNA contained a unique molecular identifier, enabling accurate counting of TCR cDNA molecules. Specific primers in the conserved constant-segment region were used to synthesize first-strand cDNA for TCR alpha and beta chains. To control for contamination, every cDNA library carried two barcodes: a SMART-Mk sample barcode plus Illumina barcodes. TruSeq adapter sequences and Illumina sample barcodes were added in two successive PCR steps. The Illumina HiSeq platform was used with custom primers to sequence TCR alpha and beta cDNA libraries. Per the original workflow: Unique molecular identifiers were extracted from raw reads with MiGEC, and CDR3 positions were determined with MiXCR. For each individual, recombination models were inferred using an EM algorithm with the repgenHMM and IGoR tools. Shared clonotypes were analyzed with the tcR package in R, and sharing was normalized by the product of cloneset sizes. Out-of-frame nonproductive sequences were analyzed to study raw recombination free of thymic and clonal selection effects. TCRdb reanalyzed the raw reads on its own, using fastp at Q25 for trimming and MiXCR for clone calling, and kept in-frame beta chains. Rows are combined by CDR3 protein, so each entry shows the most common genes and DNA. The V and J calls shown here were made by TCRdb, not taken from the authors' results. This sample has over 600,000 distinct CDR3 sequences in its table, and 21% of those were observed once. Of the sample, 4.3% falls within the top ten clones.

These same records also appear under a second study, on T cells expressing NK-cell markers. The second study also describes: In sorted CD3+CD56+NKG2C+, CD3+CD56+NKG2C- and CD3+CD56-NKG2C+ T-cell subsets from several donors, TCR beta-chain repertoires were profiled. Seven of the eight sequenced donors were HCMV-seropositive and one was HCMV-seronegative. To restrict sorting to alphabetaTCR-expressing T cells, an anti-gammadeltaTCR antibody was added in several experiments. In more than 5 donors, the dominant CD3+CD56+NKG2C+ clonotypes ranked among the top 10 CD8+ clonotypes, making up about 1.0-7.5% of CD8+ T cells. Those dominant clonotypes were again the most abundant among CD3+CD56-NKG2C+ cells in a few donors, at about 25-65%. Whether the expanded NKG2C-expressing T cell clones were specific for HCMV antigens was left unclear. The eight sequenced donors were randomly selected healthy volunteers, three men and five women. To determine HCMV serostatus, a commercial ELISA kit was used to detect HCMV-specific IgG in serum. For several donors, bulk peripheral blood T-cell repertoires were also sequenced from unsorted PBMC. MIGEC was used to demultiplex reads and group the reads by UMI, and MiTCR was used to assemble and quantify clonotypes. To exclude erroneous sequences, only TCR cDNA sequences supported by at least two reads were retained. The tcR package was used for downstream repertoire analysis, and clonotypes were matched between fractions using CDR3 nucleotide sequence together with V segment. VDJmatch was used to annotate antigen specificity against VDJdb, with one amino acid substitution allowed in CDR3.

This sequence originates from a woman between 18 and 29 years old in good health. The rearrangement combines TRBV7-2 with TRBJ1-4; the D segment could be TRBD1, given 5 matching bases. The sample consisted of PBMCs. The nucleotides read TGTGCCAGCAGTGTCCAGGGCTCTAATGAAAAACTGTTTTTT. The translation is CASSVQGSNEKLFF.